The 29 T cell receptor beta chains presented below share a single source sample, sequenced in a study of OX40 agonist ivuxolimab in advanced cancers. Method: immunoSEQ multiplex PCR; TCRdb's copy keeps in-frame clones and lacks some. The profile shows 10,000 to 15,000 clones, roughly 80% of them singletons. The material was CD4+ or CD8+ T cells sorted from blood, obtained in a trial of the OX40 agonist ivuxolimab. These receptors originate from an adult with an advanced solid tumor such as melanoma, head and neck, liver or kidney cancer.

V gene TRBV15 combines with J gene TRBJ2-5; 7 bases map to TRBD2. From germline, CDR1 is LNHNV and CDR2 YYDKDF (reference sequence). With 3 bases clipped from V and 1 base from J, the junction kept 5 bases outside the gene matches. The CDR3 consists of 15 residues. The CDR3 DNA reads TGTGCCACCAGCAGTTCTCTAGCGGTCCAAGAGACCCAGTACTTC. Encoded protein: CATSSSLAVQETQYF.

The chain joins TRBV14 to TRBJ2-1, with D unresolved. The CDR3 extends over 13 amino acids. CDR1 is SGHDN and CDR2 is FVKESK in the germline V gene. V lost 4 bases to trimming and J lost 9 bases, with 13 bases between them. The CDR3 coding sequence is TGTGCCAGCAGCCGGTACCCCCAAGGTGAGCAGTTCTTC. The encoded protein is CASSRYPQGEQFF.

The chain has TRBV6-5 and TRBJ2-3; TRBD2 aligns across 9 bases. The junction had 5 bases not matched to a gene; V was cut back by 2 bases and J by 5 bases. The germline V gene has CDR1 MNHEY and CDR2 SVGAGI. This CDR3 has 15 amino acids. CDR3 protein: CASSYVAGEVDTQYF. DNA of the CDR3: TGTGCCAGCAGTTACGTAGCGGGAGAAGTAGATACGCAGTATTTT.

CDR3 sequence (DNA): TGTGCCAGCAGCCAGGGGGCTAGCGGGAGGGAAGAGACCCAGTACTTC. This sequence encodes CASSQGASGREETQYF. This sequence joins TRBV4-2 and TRBJ2-5, with 12 bases that match TRBD2. The junction had 5 bases not matched to a gene; V was cut back by 3 bases and J by 3 bases. This CDR3 has 16 amino acids. Germline V CDR1 and CDR2: LGHNA, YNFKEQ.

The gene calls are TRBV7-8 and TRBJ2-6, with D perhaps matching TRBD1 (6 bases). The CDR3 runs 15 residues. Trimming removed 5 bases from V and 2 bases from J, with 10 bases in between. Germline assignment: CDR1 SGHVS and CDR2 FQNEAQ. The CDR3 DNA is TGTGCCAGCAGCCCAGGGGTTGCTGGGGCCAACGTCCTGACTTTC. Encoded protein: CASSPGVAGANVLTF.

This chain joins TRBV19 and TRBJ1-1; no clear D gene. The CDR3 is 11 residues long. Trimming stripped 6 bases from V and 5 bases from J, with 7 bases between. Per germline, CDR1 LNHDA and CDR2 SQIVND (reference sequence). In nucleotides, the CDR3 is TGTGCCAGTAGCGCCGGGACTGAAGCTTTCTTT. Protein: CASSAGTEAFF.

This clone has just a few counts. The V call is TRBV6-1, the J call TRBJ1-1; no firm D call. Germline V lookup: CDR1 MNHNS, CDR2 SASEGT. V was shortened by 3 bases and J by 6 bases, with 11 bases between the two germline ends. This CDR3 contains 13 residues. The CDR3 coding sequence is TGTGCCAGCAGTGACCCTCCGACCCCTGAAGCTTTCTTT. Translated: CASSDPPTPEAFF.

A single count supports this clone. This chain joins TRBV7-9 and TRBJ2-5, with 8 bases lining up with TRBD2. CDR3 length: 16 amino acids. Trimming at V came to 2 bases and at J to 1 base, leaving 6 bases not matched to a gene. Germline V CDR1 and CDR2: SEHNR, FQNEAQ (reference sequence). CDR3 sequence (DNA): TGTGCCAGCAGCTTACTAGCGGGCACTACCCAAGAGACCCAGTACTTC. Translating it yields CASSLLAGTTQETQYF. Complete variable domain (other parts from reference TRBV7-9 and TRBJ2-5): DTGVSQNPRHKITKRGQNVTFRCDPISEHNRLYWYRQTLGQGPEFLTYFQNEAQLEKSRLLSDRFSAERPKGSFSTLEIQRTEQGDSAMYLCASSLLAGTTQETQYFGPGTRLLVL.

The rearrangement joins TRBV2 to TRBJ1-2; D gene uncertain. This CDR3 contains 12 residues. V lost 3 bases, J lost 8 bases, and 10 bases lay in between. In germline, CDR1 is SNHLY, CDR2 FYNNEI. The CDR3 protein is CASSDGLLGYTF. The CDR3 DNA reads TGTGCCAGCAGTGACGGCCTCCTAGGCTACACCTTC.

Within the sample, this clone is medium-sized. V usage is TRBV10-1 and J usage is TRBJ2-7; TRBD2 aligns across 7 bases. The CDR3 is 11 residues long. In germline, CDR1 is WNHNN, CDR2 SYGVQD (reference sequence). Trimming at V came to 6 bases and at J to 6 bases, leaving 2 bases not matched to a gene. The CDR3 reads CASSGRSEQYF. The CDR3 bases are TGCGCCAGCAGCGGGAGGTCCGAGCAGTACTTC.

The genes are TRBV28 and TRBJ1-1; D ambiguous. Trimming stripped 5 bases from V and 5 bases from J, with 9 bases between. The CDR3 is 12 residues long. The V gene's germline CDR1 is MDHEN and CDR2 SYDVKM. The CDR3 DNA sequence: TGTGCCAGCAGTCCGGGAGATACTGAAGCTTTCTTT. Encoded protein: CASSPGDTEAFF.

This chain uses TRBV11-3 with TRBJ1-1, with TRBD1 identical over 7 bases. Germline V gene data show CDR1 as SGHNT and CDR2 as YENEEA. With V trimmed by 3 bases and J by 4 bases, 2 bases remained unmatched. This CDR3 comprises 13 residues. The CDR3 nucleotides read TGTGCCAGCAGCTTCGCAGGGGGCACTGAAGCTTTCTTT. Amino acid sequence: CASSFAGGTEAFF.

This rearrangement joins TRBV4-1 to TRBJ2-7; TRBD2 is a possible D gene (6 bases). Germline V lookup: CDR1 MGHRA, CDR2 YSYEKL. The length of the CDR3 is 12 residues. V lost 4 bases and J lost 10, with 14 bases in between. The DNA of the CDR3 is TGCGCCAGCAGCCCAGATGGGGGACTCCAGTACTTC. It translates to CASSPDGGLQYF.

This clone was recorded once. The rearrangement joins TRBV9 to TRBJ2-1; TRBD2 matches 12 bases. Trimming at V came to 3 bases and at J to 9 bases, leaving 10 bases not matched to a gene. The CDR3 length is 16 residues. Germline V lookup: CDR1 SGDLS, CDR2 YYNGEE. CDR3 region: CASSARTSGTRREQFF. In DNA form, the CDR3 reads TGTGCCAGCAGCGCTCGGACTAGCGGGACTCGTCGTGAGCAGTTCTTC.

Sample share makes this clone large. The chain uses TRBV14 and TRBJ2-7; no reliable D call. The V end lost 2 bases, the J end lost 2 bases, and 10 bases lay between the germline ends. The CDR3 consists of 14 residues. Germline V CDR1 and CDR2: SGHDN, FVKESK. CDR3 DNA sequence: TGTGCCAGCAGCCAACCACGTAGACCCTACGAGCAGTACTTC. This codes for CASSQPRRPYEQYF.

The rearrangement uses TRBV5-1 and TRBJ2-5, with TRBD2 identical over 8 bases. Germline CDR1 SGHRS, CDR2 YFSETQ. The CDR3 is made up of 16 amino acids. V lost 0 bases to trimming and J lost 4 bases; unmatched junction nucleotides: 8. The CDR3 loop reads CASSLDTGGEGETQYF. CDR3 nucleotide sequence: TGCGCCAGCAGCTTGGATACGGGAGGGGAGGGAGAGACCCAGTACTTC.

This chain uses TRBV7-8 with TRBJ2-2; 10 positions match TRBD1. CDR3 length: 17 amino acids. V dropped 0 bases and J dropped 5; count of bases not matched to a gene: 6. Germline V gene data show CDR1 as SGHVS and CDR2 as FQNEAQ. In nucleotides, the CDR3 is TGTGCCAGCAGCTTAGCGAAGACAGGGGGCTTAACCGGGGAGCTGTTTTTT. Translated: CASSLAKTGGLTGELFF.

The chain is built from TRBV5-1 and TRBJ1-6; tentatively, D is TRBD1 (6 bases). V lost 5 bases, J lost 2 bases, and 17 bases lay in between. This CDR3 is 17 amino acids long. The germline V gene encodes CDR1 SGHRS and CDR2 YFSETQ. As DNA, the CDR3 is TGCGCCAGCAGTCCGAGAGGGGGGCTTACCTATAATTCACCCCTCCACTTT. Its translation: CASSPRGGLTYNSPLHF.

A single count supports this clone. The CDR3 spells CASSLGRAGANVLTF. Written as DNA, the CDR3 is TGTGCCAGCAGCCTAGGCAGGGCTGGGGCCAACGTCCTGACTTTC. The chain employs TRBV11-2 and TRBJ2-6; D may be TRBD1 (5 bases). Per germline, CDR1 SGHAT and CDR2 FQNNGV. V lost 5 bases, J lost 2 bases, and 10 bases lay in between. CDR3 length equals 15 residues.

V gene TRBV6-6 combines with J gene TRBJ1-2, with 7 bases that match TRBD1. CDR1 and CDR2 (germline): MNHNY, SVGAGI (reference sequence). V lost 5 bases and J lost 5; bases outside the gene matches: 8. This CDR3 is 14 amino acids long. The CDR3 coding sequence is TGTGCCAGCAGTCAGACAGGGCCACCTTATGGCTACACCTTC. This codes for CASSQTGPPYGYTF.

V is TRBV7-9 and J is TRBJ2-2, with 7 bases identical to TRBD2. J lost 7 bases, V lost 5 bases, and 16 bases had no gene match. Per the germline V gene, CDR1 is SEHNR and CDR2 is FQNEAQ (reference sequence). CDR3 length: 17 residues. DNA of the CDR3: TGTGCCAGCAGCCCCCCCGACGGGCGGGAGAGGAACGGGGAGCTGTTTTTT. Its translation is CASSPPDGRERNGELFF.

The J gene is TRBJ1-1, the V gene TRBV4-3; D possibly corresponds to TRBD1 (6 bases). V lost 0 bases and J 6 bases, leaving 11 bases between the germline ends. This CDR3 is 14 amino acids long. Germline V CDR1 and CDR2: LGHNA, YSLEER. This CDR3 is CASSQESGAAEAFF. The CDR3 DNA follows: TGCGCCAGCAGCCAAGAGTCAGGGGCCGCTGAAGCTTTCTTT.

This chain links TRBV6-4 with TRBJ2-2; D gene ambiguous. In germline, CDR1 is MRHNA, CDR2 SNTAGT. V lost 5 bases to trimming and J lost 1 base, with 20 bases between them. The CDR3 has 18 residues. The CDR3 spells CASSPTGQVLMNTGELFF. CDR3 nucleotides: TGTGCCAGCAGTCCTACCGGCCAAGTTCTCATGAACACCGGGGAGCTGTTTTTT.

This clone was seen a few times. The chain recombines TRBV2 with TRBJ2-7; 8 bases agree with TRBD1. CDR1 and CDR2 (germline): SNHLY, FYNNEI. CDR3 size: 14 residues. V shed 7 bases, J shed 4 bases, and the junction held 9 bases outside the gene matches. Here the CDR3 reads CASIATDREYEQYF. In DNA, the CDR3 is TGTGCCAGCATTGCGACGGACAGGGAATACGAGCAGTACTTC.

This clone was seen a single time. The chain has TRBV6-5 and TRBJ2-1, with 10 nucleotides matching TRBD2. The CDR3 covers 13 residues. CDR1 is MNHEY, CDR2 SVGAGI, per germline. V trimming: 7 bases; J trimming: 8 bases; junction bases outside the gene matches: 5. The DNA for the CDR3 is TGTGCCAGCAAGGCTAGCGGGAGTGATGAGCAGTTCTTC. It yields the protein CASKASGSDEQFF.

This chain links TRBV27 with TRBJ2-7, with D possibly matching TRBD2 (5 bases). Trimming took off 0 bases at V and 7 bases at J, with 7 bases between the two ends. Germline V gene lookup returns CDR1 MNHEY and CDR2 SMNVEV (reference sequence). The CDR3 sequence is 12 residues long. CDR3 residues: CASSLSSGEQYF. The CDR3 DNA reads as TGTGCCAGCAGTTTATCGTCGGGGGAGCAGTACTTC.

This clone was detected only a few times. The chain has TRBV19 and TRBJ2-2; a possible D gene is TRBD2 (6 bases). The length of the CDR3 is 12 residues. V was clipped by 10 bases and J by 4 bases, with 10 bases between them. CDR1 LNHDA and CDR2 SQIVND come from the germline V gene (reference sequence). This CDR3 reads CATRTTTGELFF. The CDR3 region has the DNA TGTGCCACCAGGACTACCACCGGGGAGCTGTTTTTT.

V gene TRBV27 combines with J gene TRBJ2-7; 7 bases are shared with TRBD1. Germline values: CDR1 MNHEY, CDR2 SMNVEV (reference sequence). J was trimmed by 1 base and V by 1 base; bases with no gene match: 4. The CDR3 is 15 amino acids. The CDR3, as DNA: TGTGCCAGCAGTTTATTCCCGGGACAGTCCTACGAGCAGTACTTC. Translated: CASSLFPGQSYEQYF.

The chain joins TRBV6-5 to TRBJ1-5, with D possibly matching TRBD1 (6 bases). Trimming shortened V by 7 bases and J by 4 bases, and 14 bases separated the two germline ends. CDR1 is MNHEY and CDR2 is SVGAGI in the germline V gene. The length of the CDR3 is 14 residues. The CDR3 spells CASTPGGLNQPQHF. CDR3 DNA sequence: TGTGCCAGCACCCCGGGGGGGCTGAATCAGCCCCAGCATTTT.